Listed here is a single T cell receptor beta chain. TCR libraries were built in bulk with a published protocol and specific TCR primers. TCRdb re-derived calls from the PCR reads in MiXCR, one entry per CDR3 protein. The sample shows more than 550,000 distinct CDR3 sequences, roughly 25% of them seen only once. V lost 4 bases to trimming and J lost 1 base, with 17 bases between them. This CDR3 is 15 amino acids long. In germline, CDR1 is GTSNPN, CDR2 SVGIG (reference sequence). This record comes from a study of molecular identifiers for immune sequencing clone quantification. The TCR sequence derives from a human donor in good health. Some libraries in this study had Jurkat cell RNA spiked in. The sequencing sample was made of naive CD8+ T cells from blood, with Jurkat cell RNA spiked in. Subset here: FACS-sorted CD8+CD4-CCR7+CD45RA+ naive T cells. This chain joins TRBV30 and TRBJ2-7, with D possibly being TRBD1 (6 bases). The CDR3 bases are TGTGCCTGGACCCATCCCCGACAGGTATCCTACGAGCAGTACTTC. This translates into CAWTHPRQVSYEQYF.